This T cell receptor (beta chain) was captured by sequencing in a study of response to subunit inactivated influenza vaccine. Study-level points and caveats: That few new T cells are recruited by each seasonal influenza vaccination was the authors' suggestion.

This clonotype was seen only once. Its antigen is undetermined. Germline values: CDR1 SGDLS, CDR2 YYNGEE. V was cut by 1 base and J by 5 bases, with 13 bases left in between. This CDR3 region has 15 residues. TCRdb processed the RT-PCR reads anew with MiXCR; each CDR3 protein has one entry. Of 650,000 to 700,000 distinct CDR3 sequences listed, 15% to 19% are singletons. The sample consisted of PBMCs from blood, taken approximately 12 days after vaccination. The J gene is TRBJ2-1, the V gene TRBV9; a possible D gene is TRBD2 (6 bases). This TCR derives from a man aged 45-60 years who received an inactivated influenza vaccine. The CDR3 DNA reads TGTGCCAGCAGCGTATGGGGGACTCCAAACAATGAGCAGTTCTTC. This codes for CASSVWGTPNNEQFF.